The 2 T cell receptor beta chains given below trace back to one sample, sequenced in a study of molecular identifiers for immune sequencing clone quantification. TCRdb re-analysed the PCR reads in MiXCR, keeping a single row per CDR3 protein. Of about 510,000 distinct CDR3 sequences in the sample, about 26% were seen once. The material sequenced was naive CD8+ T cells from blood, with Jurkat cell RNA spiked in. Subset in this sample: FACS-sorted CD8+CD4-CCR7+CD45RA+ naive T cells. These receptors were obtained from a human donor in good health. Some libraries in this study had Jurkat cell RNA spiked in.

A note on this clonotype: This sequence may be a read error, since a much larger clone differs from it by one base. The CDR3 DNA is TGTGCCAGCAGCTTAGAAGGGATATCAGGAAGGAGCAATCAGCCCCAGCATTTT. It codes for CASSLEGISGRSNQPQHF. The rearrangement links TRBV13 to TRBJ1-5; D is unresolved. V was shortened by 1 base and J by 1 base, with 17 bases between the two germline ends. The CDR3 sequence is 18 residues long. Germline V CDR1 and CDR2: PRHDT, FYEKMQ (reference sequence).

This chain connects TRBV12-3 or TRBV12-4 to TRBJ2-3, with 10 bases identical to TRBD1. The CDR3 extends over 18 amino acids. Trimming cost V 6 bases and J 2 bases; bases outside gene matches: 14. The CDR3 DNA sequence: TGTGCCAGCAGCCCGAGGGACAGGGGACCAGAAAACACAGATACGCAGTATTTT. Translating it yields CASSPRDRGPENTDTQYF.